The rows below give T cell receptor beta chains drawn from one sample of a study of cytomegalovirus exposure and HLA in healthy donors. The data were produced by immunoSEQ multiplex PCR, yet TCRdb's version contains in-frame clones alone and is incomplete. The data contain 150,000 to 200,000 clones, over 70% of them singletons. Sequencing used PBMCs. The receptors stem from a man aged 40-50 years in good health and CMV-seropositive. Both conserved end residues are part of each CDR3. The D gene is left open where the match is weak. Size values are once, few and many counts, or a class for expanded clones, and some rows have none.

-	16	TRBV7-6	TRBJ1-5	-	CASSPTAGGRNQPQHF	TGTGCCAGCAGCCCTACGGCGGGGGGAAGGAATCAGCCCCAGCATTTT
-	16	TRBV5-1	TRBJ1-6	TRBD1	CASSLEQGADNSPLHF	TGCGCCAGCAGCTTGGAACAGGGGGCCGATAATTCACCCCTCCACTTT
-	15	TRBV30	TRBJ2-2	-	CAWSQTRGVTGELFF	TGTGCCTGGAGTCAGACTAGGGGTGTAACCGGGGAGCTGTTTTTT
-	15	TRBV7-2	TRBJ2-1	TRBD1	CASSTRTGGAYEQFF	TGTGCCAGCAGCACTCGGACAGGGGGTGCCTATGAGCAGTTCTTC
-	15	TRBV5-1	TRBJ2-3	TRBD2	CASSLPGGAGDTQYF	TGCGCCAGCAGCTTGCCGGGAGGGGCTGGGGATACGCAGTATTTT
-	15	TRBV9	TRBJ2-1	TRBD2	CASSFSGRNNNEQFF	TGTGCCAGCAGCTTTAGCGGGAGAAACAACAATGAGCAGTTCTTC
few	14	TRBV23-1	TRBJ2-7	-	CASRRRQRTYEQYF	TGCGCCAGCAGAAGGAGGCAGCGCACCTACGAGCAGTACTTC
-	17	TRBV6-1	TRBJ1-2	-	CASSELGRGGGTYGYTF	TGTGCCAGCAGTGAACTTGGTAGGGGAGGAGGTACCTATGGCTACACCTTC
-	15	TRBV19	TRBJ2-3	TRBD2	CATHDAGGSTDTQYF	TGTGCCACACACGATGCGGGAGGGAGCACAGATACGCAGTATTTT
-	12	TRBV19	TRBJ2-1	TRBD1	CASLGQPNEQFF	TGTGCCAGCCTGGGACAGCCCAATGAGCAGTTCTTC
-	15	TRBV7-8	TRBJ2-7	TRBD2	CASSSTSGSWYEQYF	TGTGCCAGCAGCTCTACTAGCGGGAGTTGGTACGAGCAGTACTTC
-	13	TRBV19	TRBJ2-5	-	CASSGSRSVTQYF	TGTGCCAGTAGTGGGTCCAGGTCCGTAACCCAGTACTTC
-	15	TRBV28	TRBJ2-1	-	CASSPPPGSGDEQFF	TGTGCCAGCAGTCCCCCGCCGGGGTCTGGGGATGAGCAGTTCTTC
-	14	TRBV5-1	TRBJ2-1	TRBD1	CASSPQGAYNEQFF	TGCGCCAGCAGCCCCCAGGGGGCCTACAATGAGCAGTTCTTC
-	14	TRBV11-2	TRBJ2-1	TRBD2	CATKGVAGVNEQFF	TGTGCCACCAAGGGTGTAGCGGGAGTTAACGAGCAGTTCTTC
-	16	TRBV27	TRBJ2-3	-	CASSLSGTGRPDTQYF	TGTGCCAGCAGTTTATCAGGAACAGGGCGTCCAGATACGCAGTATTTT